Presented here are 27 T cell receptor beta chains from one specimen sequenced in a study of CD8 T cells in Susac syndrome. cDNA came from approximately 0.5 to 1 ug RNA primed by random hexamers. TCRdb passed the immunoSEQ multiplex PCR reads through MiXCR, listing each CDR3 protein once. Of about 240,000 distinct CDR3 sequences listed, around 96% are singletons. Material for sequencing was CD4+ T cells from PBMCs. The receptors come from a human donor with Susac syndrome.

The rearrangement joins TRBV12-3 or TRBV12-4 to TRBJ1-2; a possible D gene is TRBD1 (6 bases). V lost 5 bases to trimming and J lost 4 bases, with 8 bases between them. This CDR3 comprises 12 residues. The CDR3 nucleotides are TGTGCCAGCAGTGAGACAGGCTATGGCTACACCTTC. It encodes CASSETGYGYTF.

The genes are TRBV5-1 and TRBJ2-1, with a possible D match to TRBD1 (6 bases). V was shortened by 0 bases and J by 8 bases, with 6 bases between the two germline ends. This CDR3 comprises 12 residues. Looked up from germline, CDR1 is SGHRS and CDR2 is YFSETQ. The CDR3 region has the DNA TGCGCCAGCAGCTTGGACAGGGATGAGCAGTTCTTC. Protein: CASSLDRDEQFF. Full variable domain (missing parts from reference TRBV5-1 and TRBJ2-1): KAGVTQTPRYLIKTRGQQVTLSCSPISGHRSVSWYQQTPGQGLQFLFEYFSETQRNKGNFPGRFSGRQFSNSRSEMNVSTLELGDSALYLCASSLDRDEQFFGPGTRLTVL.

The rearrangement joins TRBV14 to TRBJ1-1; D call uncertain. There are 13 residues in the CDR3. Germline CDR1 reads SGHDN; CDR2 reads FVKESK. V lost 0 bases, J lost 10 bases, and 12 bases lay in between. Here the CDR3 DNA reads TGTGCCAGCAGCCAAGAGCGGGTGATGGGAGCTTTCTTT. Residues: CASSQERVMGAFF.

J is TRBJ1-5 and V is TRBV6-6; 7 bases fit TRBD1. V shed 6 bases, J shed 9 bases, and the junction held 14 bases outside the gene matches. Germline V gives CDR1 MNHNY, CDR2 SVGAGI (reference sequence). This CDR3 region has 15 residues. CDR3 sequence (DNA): TGTGCCAGCAGGGATACAGGGGACGGATTGCGGCCCCAGCATTTT. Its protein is CASRDTGDGLRPQHF.

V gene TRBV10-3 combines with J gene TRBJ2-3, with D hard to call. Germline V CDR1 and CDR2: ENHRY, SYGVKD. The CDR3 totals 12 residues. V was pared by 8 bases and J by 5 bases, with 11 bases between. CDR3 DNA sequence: TGTGCCATCGCCGGTCTAAGAGATACGCAGTATTTT. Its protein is CAIAGLRDTQYF.

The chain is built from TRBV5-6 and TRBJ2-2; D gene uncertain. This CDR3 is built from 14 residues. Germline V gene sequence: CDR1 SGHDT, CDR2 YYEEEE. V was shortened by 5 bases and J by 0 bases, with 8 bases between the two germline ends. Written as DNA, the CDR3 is TGTGCCAGCAGTAAAGGCGCGAACACCGGGGAGCTGTTTTTT. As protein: CASSKGANTGELFF.

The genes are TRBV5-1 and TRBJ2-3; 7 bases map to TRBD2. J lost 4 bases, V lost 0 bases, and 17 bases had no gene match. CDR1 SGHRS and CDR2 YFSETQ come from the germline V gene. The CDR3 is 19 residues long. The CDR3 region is CASSLAWSSGLTSPDTQYF. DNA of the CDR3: TGCGCCAGCAGCTTGGCCTGGTCTAGCGGCCTGACATCGCCAGATACGCAGTATTTT.

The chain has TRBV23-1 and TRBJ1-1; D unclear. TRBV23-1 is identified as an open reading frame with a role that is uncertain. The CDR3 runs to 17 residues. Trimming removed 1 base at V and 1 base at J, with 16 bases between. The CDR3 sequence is CASSQFWERGWNTEAFF. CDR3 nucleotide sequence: TGCGCCAGCAGTCAATTTTGGGAAAGAGGTTGGAACACTGAAGCTTTCTTT.

The CDR3 loop reads CASSLATSGVQSQFF. As DNA, the CDR3 is TGTGCCAGCAGCTTAGCGACTAGCGGGGTTCAGAGCCAGTTCTTC. The V and J genes are TRBV7-8 and TRBJ2-1; TRBD2 aligns across 11 bases. V trimming: 0 bases; J trimming: 13 bases; junction bases outside the gene matches: 8. CDR1 SGHVS and CDR2 FQNEAQ come from the germline V gene. This CDR3 comprises 15 residues.

The CDR3 protein is CSASQPLEQYF. DNA of the CDR3: TGCAGTGCTAGTCAGCCCCTGGAGCAGTACTTC. The J gene is TRBJ2-7, the V gene TRBV20-1; D call uncertain. The CDR3 is made up of 11 amino acids. Deletions cut 3 bases from V and 7 bases from J, with 10 bases between. CDR1 and CDR2 from the germline V gene are DFQATT and SNEGSKA (reference sequence).

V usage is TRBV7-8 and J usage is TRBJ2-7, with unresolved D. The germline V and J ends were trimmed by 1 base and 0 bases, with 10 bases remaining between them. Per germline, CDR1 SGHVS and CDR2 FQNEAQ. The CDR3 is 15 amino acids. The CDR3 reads CASSLGLGSSYEQYF. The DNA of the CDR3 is TGTGCCAGCAGCTTAGGACTGGGAAGCTCCTACGAGCAGTACTTC.

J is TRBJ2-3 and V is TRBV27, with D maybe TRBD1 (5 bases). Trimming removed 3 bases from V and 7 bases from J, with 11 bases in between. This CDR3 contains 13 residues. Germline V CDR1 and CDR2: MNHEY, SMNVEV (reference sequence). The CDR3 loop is CASSLDRGNTQYF. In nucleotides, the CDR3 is TGTGCCAGCAGTTTGGATAGGGGAAATACGCAGTATTTT.

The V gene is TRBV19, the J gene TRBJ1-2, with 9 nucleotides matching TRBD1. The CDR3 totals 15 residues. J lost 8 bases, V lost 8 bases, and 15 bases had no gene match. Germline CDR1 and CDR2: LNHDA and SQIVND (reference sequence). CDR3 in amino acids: CASRGRSRTGDGYTF. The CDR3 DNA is TGTGCCAGTCGGGGGCGGTCAAGGACAGGGGACGGCTACACCTTC.

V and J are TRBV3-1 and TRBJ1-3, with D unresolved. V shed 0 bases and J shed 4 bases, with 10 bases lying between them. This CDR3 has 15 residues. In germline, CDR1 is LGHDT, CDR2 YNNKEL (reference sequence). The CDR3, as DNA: TGTGCCAGCAGCCAAGAATCCCGGTTAGGAAACACCATATATTTT. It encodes CASSQESRLGNTIYF.

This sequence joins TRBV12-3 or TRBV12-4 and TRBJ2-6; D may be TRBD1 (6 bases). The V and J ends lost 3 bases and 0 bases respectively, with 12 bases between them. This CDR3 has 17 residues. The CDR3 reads CASSFAQGVSGANVLTF. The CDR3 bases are TGTGCCAGCAGTTTCGCACAGGGAGTCTCTGGGGCCAACGTCCTGACTTTC.

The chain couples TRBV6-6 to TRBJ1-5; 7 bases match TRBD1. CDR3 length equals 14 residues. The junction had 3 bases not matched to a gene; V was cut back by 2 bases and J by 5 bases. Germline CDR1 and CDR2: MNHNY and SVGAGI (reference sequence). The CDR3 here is CASSYTTGDQPQHF. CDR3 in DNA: TGTGCCAGCAGTTACACAACAGGGGATCAGCCCCAGCATTTT.

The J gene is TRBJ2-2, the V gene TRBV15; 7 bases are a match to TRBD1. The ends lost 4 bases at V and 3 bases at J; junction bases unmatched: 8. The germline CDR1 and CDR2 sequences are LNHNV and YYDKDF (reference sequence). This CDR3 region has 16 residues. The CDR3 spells CATSKGQLGDTGELFF. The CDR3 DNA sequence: TGTGCCACCAGCAAGGGACAGCTAGGGGACACCGGGGAGCTGTTTTTT.

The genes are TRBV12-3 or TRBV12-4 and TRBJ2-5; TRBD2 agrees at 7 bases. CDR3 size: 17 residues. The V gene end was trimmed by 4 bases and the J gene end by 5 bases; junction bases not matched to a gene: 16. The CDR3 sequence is CASSSVASRERTETQYF. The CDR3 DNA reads TGTGCCAGCAGTTCTGTCGCTTCGCGGGAGAGGACCGAGACCCAGTACTTC.

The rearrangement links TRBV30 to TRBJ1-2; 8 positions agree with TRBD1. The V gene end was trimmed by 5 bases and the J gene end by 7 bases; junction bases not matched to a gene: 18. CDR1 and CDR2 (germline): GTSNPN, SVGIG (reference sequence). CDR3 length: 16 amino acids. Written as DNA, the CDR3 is TGTGCCTGGGAACCACTTTCGTTCAGGGGGCTTGTTGGCTACACCTTC. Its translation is CAWEPLSFRGLVGYTF.

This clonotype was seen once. CDR3 nucleotide sequence: TGTGCCAGCAGCTTAGCATGGACTAGCGGGAGGGCCGTGGACAATGAGCAGTTCTTC. This encodes CASSLAWTSGRAVDNEQFF. V gene TRBV11-3 combines with J gene TRBJ2-1, with TRBD2 matching over 15 bases. The CDR3 loop spans 19 amino acids. V was clipped by 1 base and J by 5 bases; unmatched bases: 9. Germline CDR1 reads SGHNT; CDR2 reads YENEEA.

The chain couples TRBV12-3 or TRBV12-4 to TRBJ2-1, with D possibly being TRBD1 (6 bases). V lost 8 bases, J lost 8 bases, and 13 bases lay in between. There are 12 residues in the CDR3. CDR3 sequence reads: CASSPDSHEQFF. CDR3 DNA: TGTGCCAGCTCTCCGGACAGCCATGAGCAGTTCTTC.

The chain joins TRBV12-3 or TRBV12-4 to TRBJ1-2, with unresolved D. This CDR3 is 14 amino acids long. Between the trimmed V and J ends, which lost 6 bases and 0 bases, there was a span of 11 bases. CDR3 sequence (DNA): TGTGCCAGCAGGGAGGTGGGGACTAACTATGGCTACACCTTC. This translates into CASREVGTNYGYTF.

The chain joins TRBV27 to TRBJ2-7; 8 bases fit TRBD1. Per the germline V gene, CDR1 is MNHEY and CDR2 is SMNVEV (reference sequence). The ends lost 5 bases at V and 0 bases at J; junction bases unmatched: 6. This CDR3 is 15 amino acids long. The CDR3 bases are TGTGCCAGCAGTGCGGACAGGGTCGGCTCCTACGAGCAGTACTTC. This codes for CASSADRVGSYEQYF.

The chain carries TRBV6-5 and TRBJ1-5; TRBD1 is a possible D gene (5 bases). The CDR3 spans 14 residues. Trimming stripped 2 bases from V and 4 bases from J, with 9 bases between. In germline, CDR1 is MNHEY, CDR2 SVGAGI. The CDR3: CASSYKKGNQPQHF. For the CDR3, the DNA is TGTGCCAGCAGTTACAAAAAGGGGAATCAGCCCCAGCATTTT.

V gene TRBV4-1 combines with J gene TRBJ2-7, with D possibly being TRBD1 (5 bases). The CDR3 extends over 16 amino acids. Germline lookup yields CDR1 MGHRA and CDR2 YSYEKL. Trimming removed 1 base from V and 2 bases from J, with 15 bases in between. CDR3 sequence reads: CASSQAPGHDTYEQYF. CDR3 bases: TGCGCCAGCAGCCAAGCTCCTGGACACGATACCTACGAGCAGTACTTC.

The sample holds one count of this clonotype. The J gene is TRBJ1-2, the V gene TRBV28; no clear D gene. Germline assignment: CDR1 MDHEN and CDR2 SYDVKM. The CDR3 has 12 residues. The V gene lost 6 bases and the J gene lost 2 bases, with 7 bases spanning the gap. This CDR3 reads CASSQWNYGYTF. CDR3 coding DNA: TGTGCCAGCAGCCAATGGAACTATGGCTACACCTTC.

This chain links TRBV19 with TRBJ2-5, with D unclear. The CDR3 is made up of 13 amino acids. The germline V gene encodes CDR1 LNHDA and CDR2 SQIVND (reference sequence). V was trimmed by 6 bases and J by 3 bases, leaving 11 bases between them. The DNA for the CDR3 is TGTGCCAGTAGCTCTACATGGGAAGAGACCCAGTACTTC. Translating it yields CASSSTWEETQYF.